The T cell receptor (beta chain) under discussion was sequenced for a study of OX40 agonist ivuxolimab in advanced cancers. V dropped 1 base and J dropped 2; count of bases not matched to a gene: 3. Looked up from germline, CDR1 is MGHRA and CDR2 is YSYEKL. This CDR3 has 15 amino acids. Repertoires were generated with immunoSEQ multiplex PCR, while TCRdb's copy carries only in-frame clones and drops some. The sample includes roughly 23,000 clones, about 88% of them seen just once. This TCR derives from an adult with an advanced solid tumor such as melanoma, head and neck, liver or kidney cancer. The gene calls are TRBV4-1 and TRBJ2-7; TRBD1 matches 9 bases. Material: CD4+ or CD8+ T cells sorted from blood, obtained in a trial of the OX40 agonist ivuxolimab. The CDR3 nucleotides read TGCGCCAGCAGCCAAGGAACAGGGGGCACCTACGAGCAGTACTTC. It translates to CASSQGTGGTYEQYF.